These 10 T cell receptor beta chains were all obtained from the same sample, sequenced in a study of blood T cell repertoires in COVID-19 (dated by TCRdb to 2019 to 2021). The library relied on the immunoSEQ multiplex PCR assay. Here the immuneACCESS table is served through TCRdb, limited to in-frame sequences with V and J called. Missing clones are a known gap in these copies; in checked studies unresolved V genes cover under half, and the rest lacks a known reason. The sample includes approximately 150,000 clones, with 75% to 90% observed a single time. The leading ten clones occupy around 15% of the sample. The sample consisted of peripheral blood. Every receptor here comes from a man between 18 and 35 years old with COVID-19, enrolled during active disease.

V is TRBV5-1 and J is TRBJ1-5, with 7 positions matching TRBD1. Trimming at V came to 4 bases and at J to 7 bases, leaving 5 bases not matched to a gene. Germline loops: CDR1 SGHRS, CDR2 YFSETQ. This CDR3 is 13 amino acids long. Written as DNA, the CDR3 is TGCGCCAGCAGCGTACAGACAGGGCAGCCCCAGCATTTT. It encodes CASSVQTGQPQHF.

This clone was seen a single time. This sequence joins TRBV11-3 and TRBJ2-1; TRBD1 is a possible D gene (6 bases). Trimming removed 5 bases at V and 7 bases at J, with 21 bases between. This CDR3 is built from 16 residues. Germline V gene sequence: CDR1 SGHNT, CDR2 YENEEA. DNA for the CDR3: TGTGCCAGCAGCCCTACGGCCAGGGGCGCATGGAATGAGCAGTTCTTC. Translating it yields CASSPTARGAWNEQFF.

The chain carries TRBV28 and TRBJ1-2; weak D call: TRBD1 (5 bases). The germline V and J ends were trimmed by 6 bases and 3 bases, with 11 bases remaining between them. Germline V CDR1 and CDR2: MDHEN, SYDVKM. The CDR3 is made up of 13 amino acids. In DNA, the CDR3 is TGTGCCAGCAGCCTAACCAGGGACTATGGCTACACCTTC. This sequence encodes CASSLTRDYGYTF.

This CDR3 reads CASRPISGKVGYEQFF. CDR3 in DNA: TGTGCCAGCAGGCCCATTAGCGGGAAGGTGGGCTATGAGCAGTTCTTC. The chain joins TRBV27 to TRBJ2-1, with TRBD2 matching 8 bases. Per the germline V gene, CDR1 is MNHEY and CDR2 is SMNVEV (reference sequence). CDR3 size: 16 residues. The ends lost 6 bases at V and 8 bases at J; junction bases unmatched: 15.

This chain links TRBV7-3 with TRBJ2-1; maybe TRBD2 (6 bases). CDR3 length equals 15 residues. V was cut by 3 bases and J by 0 bases, with 9 bases left in between. Germline assignment: CDR1 SGHTA and CDR2 FQGTGA. The CDR3 DNA is TGTGCCAGCAGCTTTTTTAGCGGCTCCTACAATGAGCAGTTCTTC. Protein sequence: CASSFFSGSYNEQFF. Full variable domain (rest looked up from reference TRBV7-3 and TRBJ2-1): GAGVSQTPSNKVTEKGKYVELRCDPISGHTALYWYRQSLGQGPEFLIYFQGTGAADDSGLPNDRFFAVRPEGSVSTLKIQRTERGDSAVYLCASSFFSGSYNEQFFGPGTRLTVL.

The V gene is TRBV9, the J gene TRBJ2-7; 11 bases are shared with TRBD2. Germline V gene sequence: CDR1 SGDLS, CDR2 YYNGEE. This CDR3 contains 15 residues. Unmatched junction bases numbered 7, after V lost 3 bases and J lost 5 bases. The CDR3: CASSDRLAGSHEQYF. CDR3 in DNA: TGTGCCAGCAGCGATAGACTAGCGGGATCCCACGAGCAGTACTTC. The full variable domain, completed using reference TRBV9 and TRBJ2-7, is DSGVTQTPKHLITATGQRVTLRCSPRSGDLSVYWYQQSLDQGLQFLIQYYNGEERAKGNILERFSAQQFPDLHSELNLSSLELGDSALYFCASSDRLAGSHEQYFGPGTRLTVT.

The J gene is TRBJ2-3, the V gene TRBV19, with 10 bases that match TRBD2. CDR3 size: 17 residues. The junction had 10 bases not matched to a gene; V was cut back by 5 bases and J by 2 bases. Germline CDR1 and CDR2: LNHDA and SQIVND (reference sequence). The CDR3, as DNA: TGTGCCAGTAGTGGACGGACTAGCGGAAAATTCACAGATACGCAGTATTTT. Its protein is CASSGRTSGKFTDTQYF.

This chain joins TRBV30 and TRBJ1-1; TRBD1 is a possible D gene (6 bases). This CDR3 contains 15 residues. The germline V gene has CDR1 GTSNPN and CDR2 SVGIG (reference sequence). Trimming took off 2 bases at V and 5 bases at J, with 18 bases between the two ends. This chain's CDR3 is CAWSQGMAVGTEAFF. The CDR3 DNA reads as TGTGCCTGGAGTCAGGGGATGGCCGTGGGGACTGAAGCTTTCTTT.

This clone was counted a single time. The gene calls are TRBV9 and TRBJ1-3; 10 bases are shared with TRBD1. Germline assignment: CDR1 SGDLS and CDR2 YYNGEE. Losses at the gene ends were 3 bases for V and 1 base for J; bases not matched to a gene: 10. The CDR3 extends over 18 amino acids. The CDR3 nucleotides are TGTGCCAGCAGCGCACTTGGGAGACAGGGGGCGTCTGGAAACACCATATATTTT. Residues: CASSALGRQGASGNTIYF.

This clone was seen a single time. The chain combines TRBV5-1 with TRBJ1-2; 9 bases map to TRBD1. CDR3 length equals 15 residues. Germline values: CDR1 SGHRS, CDR2 YFSETQ. J gave up 3 bases and V 0 bases, and 3 bases lay outside the gene matches. The CDR3 DNA follows: TGCGCCAGCAGCTTGGGGACAGGGGCCCACTATGGCTACACCTTC. This codes for CASSLGTGAHYGYTF.